This TCR beta chain appears in the sequencing data of a study of tissue T cells after allogeneic stem cell transplantation. Study results and caveats: In patients and mice, blood and spleen missed much of tissue repertoire.

Sequenced by immunoSEQ multiplex PCR; TCRdb stores in-frame clones only, minus some. Among roughly 45,000 clones, roughly four fifths were seen once, and the ten largest hold around 0.67%. V shed 2 bases and J 3 bases; nucleotides not matched to a gene: 0. CDR3 size: 12 residues. CDR1 and CDR2 (germline): SGHLS, HYDKME. Concerning this clone: Its antigen is currently unknown. Gene names and germline match the mouse. The read finishes 1 residue shy of the CDR3 end, and the germline J gene is used to complete it. Other DNA sequences in this sample translate to the same CDR3.

This TCR was recovered from a pool of C57BL/6 mice in good health. The chain joins TRBV12-2 to TRBJ2-7, with TRBD1 matching over 7 bases. The sequencing input was sorted cells pooled from one or two spleens. The CDR3 bases that were read are TGTGCCAGCTCTCGGGACAGCTATGAACAGTAC. Protein product: CASSRDSYEQY. The complete CDR3 protein is CASSRDSYEQYF.